The source of this T cell receptor beta chain is a study of T cells in localized non-small cell lung cancer. Study results and caveats: Across samples, adjacent lung featured a median roughly 56 of the top 100 tumor clones. Only one tumor region went through sequencing, so heterogeneity may still be there. Compared with tumor, uninvolved adjacent lung displayed greater T cell clonality, ranking highest overall.

CDR3 length equals 17 residues. Germline V CDR1 and CDR2: ENHRY, SYGVKD. V shed 7 bases and J 4 bases; nucleotides not matched to a gene: 13. Assay used: immunoSEQ multiplex PCR; TCRdb lists only in-frame clones, some missing. The sample lists approximately 14,000 clones, approximately 89% occurring once. To note about this clone: Its cognate antigen is unknown.

The sample here was peripheral blood mononuclear cells, taken before any cancer treatment. The chain is built from TRBV10-3 and TRBJ2-2; 9 nucleotides align to TRBD2. This clonotype was sampled from a man aged 40 to 75 with stage III lung adenocarcinoma. The CDR3 sequence is CAITSSGSRLATGELFF. The CDR3 region has the DNA TGTGCCATCACCAGTAGCGGGAGCAGATTGGCCACCGGGGAGCTGTTTTTT.